These 32 T cell receptor beta chains originate from one sample sequenced in a study of control samples from healthy donors and cancer patients. The repertoire was sequenced with immunoSEQ multiplex PCR; TCRdb's copy has only in-frame clones and lacks some. Of 98,000 or so clones listed, 79% were seen once; the top ten hold roughly 10%. Material for sequencing was blood. All receptors come from a young woman in good health.

The CDR3 coding sequence is TGCGCCAGCAGCTTGAGCAGGGGCCAAGAGACCCAGTACTTC. This codes for CASSLSRGQETQYF. The chain joins TRBV5-1 to TRBJ2-5, with D possibly being TRBD1 (6 bases). Germline V gives CDR1 SGHRS, CDR2 YFSETQ. This CDR3 is 14 amino acids long. Trimming removed 1 base at V and 1 base at J, with 8 bases between.

This chain links TRBV24-1 with TRBJ1-1; D uncertain. V lost 4 bases, J lost 4 bases, and 9 bases lay in between. This CDR3 is built from 13 residues. Germline-derived CDR1 and CDR2 are KGHDR and SFDVKD. As DNA, the CDR3 is TGTGCCACCAGTGACCCCGGGATCACTGAAGCTTTCTTT. Translation: CATSDPGITEAFF.

The chain combines TRBV20-1 with TRBJ2-3; weak D call: TRBD1 (5 bases). V shed 3 bases and J shed 0 bases, with 13 bases lying between them. Germline CDR1 is DFQATT and CDR2 is SNEGSKA (reference sequence). CDR3 size: 15 residues. CDR3 bases: TGCAGTGCTAGTCTCTGGGGCTCCAGCACAGATACGCAGTATTTT. As protein: CSASLWGSSTDTQYF.

This chain joins TRBV5-1 and TRBJ1-2; tentatively, D is TRBD1 (5 bases). V shed 0 bases and J shed 4 bases, with 7 bases lying between them. The CDR3 extends over 13 amino acids. Germline V gene data show CDR1 as SGHRS and CDR2 as YFSETQ. CDR3 nucleotide sequence: TGCGCCAGCAGCTTGGGGGACCTCTATGGCTACACCTTC. The encoded protein is CASSLGDLYGYTF.

The chain couples TRBV7-2 to TRBJ1-1; tentative D call: TRBD1 (5 bases). The CDR3 extends over 15 amino acids. The V end was cut by 0 bases, the J end by 1 base, with 9 bases between. The V gene's germline CDR1 is SGHTA and CDR2 FQGNSA. The CDR3: CASSLAMTANTEAFF. In DNA form, the CDR3 reads TGTGCCAGCAGCTTAGCCATGACAGCGAACACTGAAGCTTTCTTT.

This chain joins TRBV6-6 and TRBJ2-1; D uncertain. This CDR3 has 15 residues. V shed 6 bases and J shed 10 bases, with 22 bases lying between them. Germline V gene sequence: CDR1 MNHNY, CDR2 SVGAGI (reference sequence). The CDR3 DNA is TGTGCCAGCAGCATCACCGGAGCCTCTAATCTCGAGCAGTTCTTC. As protein: CASSITGASNLEQFF.

V gene TRBV5-1 combines with J gene TRBJ2-5, with D possibly matching TRBD2 (5 bases). The CDR3 has 14 residues. The V end was cut by 2 bases, the J end by 0 bases, with 8 bases between. Germline V gives CDR1 SGHRS, CDR2 YFSETQ. Here the CDR3 reads CASSLRRDQETQYF. The CDR3 DNA follows: TGCGCCAGCAGCTTACGGCGGGACCAAGAGACCCAGTACTTC.

A few counts support this clone. V usage is TRBV7-2 and J usage is TRBJ2-3; D may correspond to TRBD1 or TRBD2 (6 bases each). Germline-derived CDR1 and CDR2 are SGHTA and FQGNSA. There are 15 residues in the CDR3. Trimming removed 5 bases from V and 3 bases from J, with 15 bases in between. This CDR3 is CASSPSGGRTDTQYF. The DNA for the CDR3 is TGTGCCAGCAGCCCTAGTGGGGGGCGTACAGATACGCAGTATTTT.

This chain links TRBV5-1 with TRBJ2-1; a weak D match, TRBD2 (6 bases). Trimming shortened V by 4 bases and J by 0 bases, and 11 bases separated the two germline ends. The CDR3 length is 15 residues. The germline CDR1 and CDR2 sequences are SGHRS and YFSETQ. The CDR3 DNA reads as TGCGCCAGCAGCGGCGGCGGGACCTCCTACAATGAGCAGTTCTTC. Residues: CASSGGGTSYNEQFF. The complete variable domain, with remaining parts taken from reference TRBV5-1 and TRBJ2-1, reads KAGVTQTPRYLIKTRGQQVTLSCSPISGHRSVSWYQQTPGQGLQFLFEYFSETQRNKGNFPGRFSGRQFSNSRSEMNVSTLELGDSALYLCASSGGGTSYNEQFFGPGTRLTVL.

The chain carries TRBV27 and TRBJ1-1; D might be TRBD1 (6 bases). V lost 4 bases and J lost 1, with 13 bases in between. This CDR3 contains 15 residues. Germline values: CDR1 MNHEY, CDR2 SMNVEV (reference sequence). The chain's CDR3 is CASSWRGRGNTEAFF. Here the CDR3 DNA reads TGTGCCAGCAGTTGGCGGGGCAGGGGGAACACTGAAGCTTTCTTT.

The rearrangement joins TRBV5-6 to TRBJ2-2; D gene ambiguous. Trimming left V 1 base short and J 3 bases short, with 1 base between. CDR1 is SGHDT and CDR2 is YYEEEE in the germline V gene. This CDR3 has 12 amino acids. The CDR3 nucleotides are TGTGCCAGCAGCTTGCACACCGGGGAGCTGTTTTTT. It yields the protein CASSLHTGELFF.

The chain couples TRBV29-1 to TRBJ1-2; no clear D. CDR1 and CDR2 (germline): SQVTM, ANQGSEA. V dropped 4 bases and J dropped 2 bases, with 11 bases sitting between them. The CDR3 is made up of 13 amino acids. The CDR3 reads CSVAGRLNYGYTF. CDR3 bases: TGCAGCGTTGCCGGACGGCTGAACTATGGCTACACCTTC.

This clone came up a few times. V is TRBV4-3 and J is TRBJ2-2; the match to TRBD2 covers 8 bases. The CDR3 extends over 15 amino acids. CDR1 is LGHNA, CDR2 YSLEER, per germline. The V segment lost 0 bases and the J segment 6 bases; nucleotides outside the gene matches: 3. CDR3 loop: CASSQDPGGPGELFF. For the CDR3, the DNA is TGCGCCAGCAGCCAAGATCCGGGGGGGCCCGGGGAGCTGTTTTTT.

The chain has TRBV19 and TRBJ1-1; 7 positions match TRBD1. The length of the CDR3 is 11 residues. Germline V gene data show CDR1 as LNHDA and CDR2 as SQIVND (reference sequence). J gave up 7 bases and V 7 bases, and 3 bases lay outside the gene matches. The CDR3 region has the DNA TGTGCCAGTAATCGGGACAGTGAAGCTTTCTTT. It yields the protein CASNRDSEAFF.

The rearrangement joins TRBV5-1 to TRBJ1-2; D call uncertain. Trimming removed 0 bases at V and 0 bases at J, with 9 bases between. The length of the CDR3 is 15 residues. The germline V gene has CDR1 SGHRS and CDR2 YFSETQ. DNA for the CDR3: TGCGCCAGCAGCTTGGACGCAGGATCTAACTATGGCTACACCTTC. It yields the protein CASSLDAGSNYGYTF. Drawing the rest from reference TRBV5-1 and TRBJ1-2, the complete variable domain is KAGVTQTPRYLIKTRGQQVTLSCSPISGHRSVSWYQQTPGQGLQFLFEYFSETQRNKGNFPGRFSGRQFSNSRSEMNVSTLELGDSALYLCASSLDAGSNYGYTFGSGTRLTVV.

This sequence joins TRBV2 and TRBJ1-1; D remains unclear. The CDR3 is made up of 13 amino acids. V was clipped by 3 bases and J by 3 bases, with 8 bases between them. CDR1 is SNHLY and CDR2 is FYNNEI in the germline V gene. The CDR3 region has the DNA TGTGCCAGCAGTGAGGATAGGTACACTGAAGCTTTCTTT. Translated: CASSEDRYTEAFF.

J is TRBJ2-2 and V is TRBV30; no clear D. Trimming left V 8 bases short and J 1 base short, with 14 bases between. Germline V gene lookup returns CDR1 GTSNPN and CDR2 SVGIG (reference sequence). The CDR3 is made up of 14 amino acids. The CDR3 region is CAGSVTRNTGELFF. The CDR3 bases are TGTGCCGGATCTGTCACCAGGAACACCGGGGAGCTGTTTTTT.

This clone was seen more than once but under ten times. The chain links TRBV2 to TRBJ1-6, with 9 bases that match TRBD1. Trimming at V came to 7 bases and at J to 8 bases, leaving 3 bases not matched to a gene. This CDR3 is built from 13 residues. Germline values: CDR1 SNHLY, CDR2 FYNNEI. CDR3 in amino acids: CASTRTGDSPLHF. CDR3 DNA: TGTGCCAGCACCAGGACAGGGGATTCACCCCTCCACTTT.

V usage is TRBV3-1 (or the pseudogene TRBV3-2) and J usage is TRBJ1-2; D may be TRBD1 (6 bases). V lost 4 bases to trimming and J lost 4 bases, with 10 bases between them. The CDR3 totals 13 residues. Germline lookup yields CDR1 LGHDT and CDR2 YNNKEL (reference sequence). The DNA of the CDR3 is TGTGCCAGCAGCCCCGGACAGTCCTATGGCTACACCTTC. This gives the protein CASSPGQSYGYTF.

This rearrangement joins TRBV9 to TRBJ2-5; possible D gene TRBD1, 6 bases. Germline loops: CDR1 SGDLS, CDR2 YYNGEE. The CDR3 loop spans 15 amino acids. V lost 3 bases, J lost 4 bases, and 16 bases lay in between. CDR3 residues: CASSGTARYTETQYF. As DNA, the CDR3 is TGTGCCAGCAGCGGGACAGCAAGGTATACAGAGACCCAGTACTTC.

The V and J genes are TRBV30 and TRBJ2-3, with D maybe TRBD2 (5 bases). From germline, CDR1 is GTSNPN and CDR2 SVGIG (reference sequence). Trimming stripped 0 bases from V and 11 bases from J, with 15 bases between. The CDR3 is 13 residues long. Here the CDR3 reads CAWSVNIGREQYF. The CDR3 DNA sequence: TGTGCCTGGAGTGTTAATATTGGACGGGAGCAGTATTTT.

This rearrangement joins TRBV5-1 to TRBJ2-5; D uncertain. V gave up 2 bases and J gave up 0 bases, with 17 bases separating them. CDR1 is SGHRS, CDR2 YFSETQ, per germline. The CDR3 consists of 17 residues. Here the CDR3 reads CASSLGLSFEYQETQYF. CDR3 nucleotides: TGCGCCAGCAGCTTAGGTCTTTCCTTTGAGTACCAAGAGACCCAGTACTTC.

This chain uses TRBV14 with TRBJ1-3; D gene uncertain. Germline CDR1 is SGHDN and CDR2 is FVKESK. The CDR3 runs to 15 residues. Trimming shortened V by 2 bases and J by 0 bases, and 8 bases separated the two germline ends. The CDR3 spells CASSQLLSSGNTIYF. In DNA form, the CDR3 reads TGTGCCAGCAGCCAACTTTTAAGCTCTGGAAACACCATATATTTT. The whole variable domain, remainder taken from reference TRBV14 and TRBJ1-3, is EAGVTQFPSHSVIEKGQTVTLRCDPISGHDNLYWYRRVMGKEIKFLLHFVKESKQDESGMPNNRFLAERTGGTYSTLKVQPAELEDSGVYFCASSQLLSSGNTIYFGEGSWLTVV.

The gene calls are TRBV12-3 or TRBV12-4 and TRBJ2-3; D uncertain. The CDR3 contains 13 residues. V was pared by 1 base and J by 1 base, with 3 bases between. The CDR3 DNA reads as TGTGCCAGCAGTTTAGACCGCACAGATACGCAGTATTTT. It is translated as CASSLDRTDTQYF.

V gene TRBV15 combines with J gene TRBJ2-5; 8 positions match TRBD2. The V and J ends lost 1 base and 4 bases, in that order; junction bases with no gene match: 26. The CDR3 has 22 amino acids. CDR1 LNHNV and CDR2 YYDKDF come from the germline V gene (reference sequence). The CDR3 coding sequence is TGTGCCACCAGCAGAGCACCCCTCCGGGGGGGAGTAGAGTGGGGAGTAATAGAGACCCAGTACTTC. It translates to CATSRAPLRGGVEWGVIETQYF.

The chain recombines TRBV9 with TRBJ2-2; D is perhaps TRBD1 (5 bases). CDR1 and CDR2 from the germline V gene are SGDLS and YYNGEE. The CDR3 loop spans 15 amino acids. V dropped 4 bases and J dropped 3 bases, with 13 bases sitting between them. This CDR3 is CASSIMTDDTGELFF. The CDR3 DNA reads TGTGCCAGCAGCATCATGACAGATGACACCGGGGAGCTGTTTTTT.

This rearrangement joins TRBV6-4 to TRBJ2-3; 11 bases agree with TRBD2. In germline, CDR1 is MRHNA, CDR2 SNTAGT. The CDR3 is made up of 15 amino acids. J was trimmed by 6 bases and V by 4 bases; bases with no gene match: 6. The CDR3 protein is CASSVVSGGADTQYF. CDR3 nucleotide sequence: TGTGCCAGCAGTGTGGTTAGCGGGGGGGCCGATACGCAGTATTTT.

The CDR3 reads CASSLVDGGGEQFF. The CDR3 DNA is TGTGCCAGCAGCTTAGTAGACGGGGGAGGGGAGCAGTTCTTC. This chain links TRBV7-2 with TRBJ2-1, with 7 bases fitting TRBD2. Germline V gene data show CDR1 as SGHTA and CDR2 as FQGNSA. The length of the CDR3 is 14 residues. J gave up 10 bases and V 1 base, and 7 bases lay outside the gene matches.

This chain connects TRBV7-6 to TRBJ2-1; no reliable D call. The V end lost 5 bases, the J end lost 0 bases, and 14 bases lay between the germline ends. This CDR3 comprises 16 residues. Germline lookup yields CDR1 SGHVS and CDR2 FNYEAQ. CDR3 protein: CASSPTDLSSYNEQFF. In nucleotides, the CDR3 is TGTGCCAGCAGCCCGACCGATCTCAGCTCCTACAATGAGCAGTTCTTC.

The V call is TRBV4-3, the J call TRBJ2-3; no firm D call. The V end lost 4 bases, the J end lost 1 base, and 9 bases lay between the germline ends. The length of the CDR3 is 14 residues. CDR1 and CDR2 (germline): LGHNA, YSLEER. CDR3 in DNA: TGCGCCAGCAGCCCTGGCGTCGGCACAGATACGCAGTATTTT. Its translation is CASSPGVGTDTQYF.

This chain links TRBV28 with TRBJ1-2; 8 bases are shared with TRBD1. This CDR3 is built from 16 residues. Per the germline V gene, CDR1 is MDHEN and CDR2 is SYDVKM. With V trimmed by 4 bases and J by 7 bases, 14 bases remained unmatched. The CDR3 loop is CASSSAAPGQVLGYTF. In nucleotides, the CDR3 is TGTGCCAGCAGTTCTGCAGCTCCGGGACAGGTGCTTGGCTACACCTTC.

This clone was detected ten times or more. This chain connects TRBV11-2 to TRBJ1-1; 7 bases are shared with TRBD1. The CDR3 consists of 15 residues. The trim removed 1 base at V and 1 base at J, leaving 3 bases unmatched. Germline V gives CDR1 SGHAT, CDR2 FQNNGV. The CDR3 bases are TGTGCCAGCAGCTTAGTCCAGGGGGGGAACACTGAAGCTTTCTTT. Translating gives CASSLVQGGNTEAFF.